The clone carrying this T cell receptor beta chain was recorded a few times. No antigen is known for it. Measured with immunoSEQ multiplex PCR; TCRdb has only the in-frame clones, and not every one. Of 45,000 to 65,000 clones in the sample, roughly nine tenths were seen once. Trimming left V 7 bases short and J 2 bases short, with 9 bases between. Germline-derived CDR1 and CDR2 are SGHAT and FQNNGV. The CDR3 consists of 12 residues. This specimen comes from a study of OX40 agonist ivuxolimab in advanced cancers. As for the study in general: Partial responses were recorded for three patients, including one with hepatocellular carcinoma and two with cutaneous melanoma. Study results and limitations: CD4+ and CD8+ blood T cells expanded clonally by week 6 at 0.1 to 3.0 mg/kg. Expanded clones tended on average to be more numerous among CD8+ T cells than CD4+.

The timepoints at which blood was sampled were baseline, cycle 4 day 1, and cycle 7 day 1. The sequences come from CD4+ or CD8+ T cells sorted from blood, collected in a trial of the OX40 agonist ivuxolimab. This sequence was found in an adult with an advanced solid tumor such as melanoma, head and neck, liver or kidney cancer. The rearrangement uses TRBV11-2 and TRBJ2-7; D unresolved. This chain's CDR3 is CASTGSPYEQYF. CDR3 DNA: TGTGCCAGCACGGGCAGCCCCTACGAGCAGTACTTC.